The 5 T cell receptor beta chains below come from one sample, sequenced in a study of T cells in tuberculosis. TCRdb's table, derived via immunoSEQ multiplex PCR, lists solely in-frame clones and lacks some. The sample contains over 25,000 clones, roughly 89% of which appear only once. Sequenced sample: PBMCs. The receptor source for this set is a donor aged 10-30 years with latent tuberculosis or without tuberculosis infection.

The V call is TRBV6-1, the J call TRBJ1-6; a possible D gene is TRBD1 (5 bases). Trimming removed 2 bases at V and 10 bases at J, with 12 bases between. The CDR3 covers 14 residues. Germline assignment: CDR1 MNHNS and CDR2 SASEGT. The CDR3 spells CASSESGLTSPLHF. Written as DNA, the CDR3 is TGTGCCAGCAGTGAATCAGGGTTAACATCACCCCTCCACTTT.

In its sample, this clone was seen a few times. The V gene is TRBV19, the J gene TRBJ2-7; TRBD1 matches at 8 bases. The germline V gene has CDR1 LNHDA and CDR2 SQIVND (reference sequence). The CDR3 runs to 16 residues. After removal of 5 bases from V and 3 bases from J, the junction contained 12 bases not matched to a gene. The CDR3 bases are TGTGCCAGTAGTGCGCCCGACAGGGGCGGACGCTACGAGCAGTACTTC. Translated, it gives CASSAPDRGGRYEQYF.

This clone was recorded once. The gene calls are TRBV6-5 and TRBJ2-2, with D maybe TRBD1 (5 bases). The V end was cut by 7 bases, the J end by 7 bases, with 16 bases between. Germline V lookup: CDR1 MNHEY, CDR2 SVGAGI. This CDR3 has 14 amino acids. CDR3 sequence: CASTGRVTGGELFF. Here the CDR3 DNA reads TGTGCCAGCACGGGCAGGGTTACCGGCGGGGAGCTGTTTTTT.

The chain links TRBV7-5 to TRBJ1-1. TRBV7-5 represents a pseudogene. The CDR3 contains 15 residues. CDR3 bases: TGTGCCAGAAGCTTACACGGGGGAGAGAACACTGAAGCTTTCTTT. Protein sequence: CARSLHGGENTEAFF.

This CDR3 reads CASSPQGRPPFYGYTF. CDR3 coding DNA: TGTGCCAGCAGCCCCCAGGGGAGACCCCCCTTCTATGGCTACACCTTC. The J gene is TRBJ1-2, the V gene TRBV9; a weak D match, TRBD1 (6 bases). The CDR3 is 16 residues long. CDR1 SGDLS and CDR2 YYNGEE come from the germline V gene. The germline V and J ends were trimmed by 4 bases and 4 bases, with 20 bases remaining between them.